This entry lists 20 T cell receptor beta chains sequenced from one sample in a study of T cell repertoires in cytomegalovirus infection (dated by TCRdb to the late 2010s). What the treatment or condition label conveys for this sample: in vitro stimulation with specific CMV peptide epitopes to enrich CMV-specific T cells. Their antigen targets remain unknown. Sequencer: Illumina HiSeq 1500. TCRdb's own reprocessing of the public reads used fastp at Q25 and MiXCR and kept productive beta chains. Rows with a matching CDR3 protein are joined into one entry that keeps the most common DNA and genes. This sample gives approximately 1,000,000 distinct CDR3 sequences in total; roughly a third of them show up just once. Jointly, the top ten make up roughly 12% of the sample. The material was cultured CD8+ T cells from PBMCs, obtained from culture after CMV antigen stimulation. These receptors all stem from a human donor in good health (CMV status not recorded). Some clones in this sample may be carry-over from other donors' samples.

V is TRBV5-8 and J is TRBJ1-2; D is unclear. CDR3 length: 15 amino acids. In germline, CDR1 is SGHTS, CDR2 YDEGEE. Trimming took 0 bases from V and 5 from J, leaving 14 bases between them. The CDR3 here is CASSLDGGAAYGYTF. CDR3 coding DNA: TGTGCCAGCAGCTTGGACGGCGGAGCTGCTTATGGCTACACCTTC. The complete variable domain, with remaining parts taken from reference TRBV5-8 and TRBJ1-2, reads EAGVTQSPTHLIKTRGQQATLRCSPISGHTSVYWYQQALGLGLQFLLWYDEGEERNRGNFPPRFSGRQFPNYSSELNVNALELEDSALYLCASSLDGGAAYGYTFGSGTRLTVV.

This clonotype showed up just a few times. The chain couples TRBV7-8 to TRBJ2-1, with D maybe TRBD2 (5 bases). Trimming stripped 5 bases from V and 0 bases from J, with 11 bases between. CDR1 is SGHVS, CDR2 FQNEAQ, per germline. The CDR3 covers 15 residues. This CDR3 is CASSPRVFSYNEQFF. The DNA of the CDR3 is TGTGCCAGCAGCCCGCGGGTTTTCTCCTACAATGAGCAGTTCTTC.

The chain uses TRBV18 and TRBJ1-6, with D possibly TRBD1 on 5 matching bases. Trimming shortened V by 3 bases and J by 0 bases, and 12 bases separated the two germline ends. The CDR3 has 17 amino acids. CDR1 is KGHSH, CDR2 LQKENI, per germline. The CDR3, as DNA: TGTGCCAGCTCACCCGGGACGGAGTACTCCTATAATTCACCCCTCCACTTT. It codes for CASSPGTEYSYNSPLHF.

This clonotype appeared a few times. The V call is TRBV7-8, the J call TRBJ2-7; possibly TRBD2 for D (6 bases). V lost 5 bases to trimming and J lost 6 bases, with 20 bases between them. Looked up from germline, CDR1 is SGHVS and CDR2 is FQNEAQ. The CDR3 runs 15 residues. The CDR3 nucleotides read TGTGCCAGCAGCCCGAAAAAGGGAGGAGGAGGCGAGCAGTACGTC. Encoded protein: CASSPKKGGGGEQYV.

The chain couples TRBV4-2 to TRBJ1-4; D uncertain. V lost 0 bases and J lost 7, with 18 bases in between. This CDR3 is 17 amino acids long. Germline loops: CDR1 LGHNA, CDR2 YNFKEQ. CDR3 coding DNA: TGTGCCAGCAGCCAAGAGGGAGACACACATCCTGGTGAAAAACTGTTTTTT. Protein: CASSQEGDTHPGEKLFF.

This clonotype was seen a handful of times. The V gene is TRBV19, the J gene TRBJ1-2; unclear D gene. Between the trimmed V and J ends, which lost 3 bases and 3 bases, there was a span of 14 bases. Per germline, CDR1 LNHDA and CDR2 SQIVND (reference sequence). The CDR3 totals 15 residues. The CDR3 loop is CASSIIRPGDYGYTF. The CDR3 nucleotides read TGTGCCAGTAGTATCATCAGGCCTGGTGACTATGGCTACACCTTC.

Turning to this clonotype: Germline and junction disagree at one end, which may indicate a read error. This chain joins TRBV5-4 and TRBJ1-1; D is ambiguous. This CDR3 spans 13 amino acids. Germline CDR1 SGHNT, CDR2 YYREEE (reference sequence). Here the CDR3 reads CVSSLEDNTEAFF. CDR3 DNA: TGTGTCAGCAGCTTGGAGGATAACACTGAAGCTTTCTTT.

The rearrangement links TRBV20-1 to TRBJ2-5, with 8 bases identical to TRBD1. There are 16 residues in the CDR3. The ends lost 5 bases at V and 4 bases at J; junction bases unmatched: 15. Per germline, CDR1 DFQATT and CDR2 SNEGSKA (reference sequence). As DNA, the CDR3 is TGCAGTGCTGCCCCAACGGACAGGGTGTCGGCAGAGACCCAGTACTTC. It encodes CSAAPTDRVSAETQYF.

The V gene is TRBV9, the J gene TRBJ2-1; 7 bases are shared with TRBD2. The CDR3 spans 15 residues. Unmatched junction bases numbered 9, after V lost 3 bases and J lost 6 bases. Germline assignment: CDR1 SGDLS and CDR2 YYNGEE. CDR3 nucleotides: TGTGCCAGCAGCGCATATGCCGGGACTATCAATGAGCAGTTCTTC. It is translated as CASSAYAGTINEQFF.

V and J are TRBV5-4 and TRBJ1-6; no definite D call. The CDR3 extends over 15 amino acids. Germline CDR1 and CDR2: SGHNT and YYREEE (reference sequence). The V gene lost 8 bases and the J gene lost 2 bases, with 14 bases spanning the gap. The CDR3 DNA reads TGTGCCAGAAGGCTCGGGGAGCCCTATAATTCACCCCTCCACTTT. Protein: CARRLGEPYNSPLHF.

The CDR3 DNA sequence: TGTGCCAGTAGTATAACCGCCTATTCACCCCTCCACTTT. This codes for CASSITAYSPLHF. The V and J genes are TRBV19 and TRBJ1-6, with D uncertain. This CDR3 has 13 residues. Germline-derived CDR1 and CDR2 are LNHDA and SQIVND (reference sequence). The V end lost 2 bases, the J end lost 8 bases, and 7 bases lay between the germline ends. Together with reference TRBV19 and TRBJ1-6, the CDR3 gives the full variable domain: DGGITQSPKYLFRKEGQNVTLSCEQNLNHDAMYWYRQDPGQGLRLIYYSQIVNDFQKGDIAEGYSVSREKKESFPLTVTSAQKNPTAFYLCASSITAYSPLHFGNGTRLTVT.

The chain is built from TRBV27 and TRBJ1-5, with D possibly TRBD1 on 6 matching bases. V shed 1 base and J shed 0 bases, with 13 bases lying between them. Germline CDR1 is MNHEY and CDR2 is SMNVEV (reference sequence). The CDR3 extends over 17 amino acids. CDR3 protein: CASSLLGDNLSNQPQHF. As DNA, the CDR3 is TGTGCCAGCAGTTTATTAGGGGACAACCTTAGCAATCAGCCCCAGCATTTT.

This chain connects TRBV27 to TRBJ2-1, with TRBD2 matching over 7 bases. CDR1 MNHEY and CDR2 SMNVEV come from the germline V gene (reference sequence). Trimming removed 0 bases from V and 3 bases from J; junction bases left unmatched: 5. This CDR3 spans 16 amino acids. The CDR3 sequence is CASSLSGRGIYNEQFF. The CDR3 nucleotides read TGTGCCAGCAGTTTATCCGGGCGGGGGATCTACAATGAGCAGTTCTTC.

This clonotype occurred many times. V usage is TRBV7-2 and J usage is TRBJ2-1; 7 bases agree with TRBD1. J was trimmed by 6 bases and V by 1 base; bases with no gene match: 3. Germline V gene sequence: CDR1 SGHTA, CDR2 FQGNSA. The CDR3 is 14 residues long. The CDR3 coding sequence is TGTGCCAGCAGCTTAGGTTCAGGGGGCAATGAGCAGTTCTTC. This translates into CASSLGSGGNEQFF. Supplemented by reference TRBV7-2 and TRBJ2-1, the full variable domain reads GAGVSQSPSNKVTEKGKDVELRCDPISGHTALYWYRQSLGQGLEFLIYFQGNSAPDKSGLPSDRFSAERTGGSVSTLTIQRTQQEDSAVYLCASSLGSGGNEQFFGPGTRLTVL.

V is TRBV6-5 and J is TRBJ1-1; no firm D call. Looked up from germline, CDR1 is MNHEY and CDR2 is SVGAGI. V was pared by 4 bases and J by 2 bases, with 14 bases between. This CDR3 spans 15 amino acids. The CDR3 sequence: CASSWLETANTEAFF. DNA for the CDR3: TGTGCCAGCAGTTGGCTAGAAACAGCAAACACTGAAGCTTTCTTT.

This chain's CDR3 is CASSQDTRIYYGYTF. The DNA for the CDR3 is TGTGCCAGCAGCCAAGATACCAGAATCTACTATGGCTACACCTTC. This chain connects TRBV3-1 to TRBJ1-2; D unclear. V dropped 0 bases and J dropped 3 bases, with 11 bases sitting between them. CDR3 length equals 15 residues. Germline V lookup: CDR1 LGHDT, CDR2 YNNKEL (reference sequence).

The V gene is TRBV2, the J gene TRBJ2-1; perhaps D is TRBD1 or TRBD2 (7 bases each). Per the germline V gene, CDR1 is SNHLY and CDR2 is FYNNEI. V dropped 6 bases and J dropped 2 bases, with 17 bases sitting between them. The length of the CDR3 is 16 residues. CDR3 nucleotide sequence: TGTGCCAGCAGCCAGGGAGGGGGCTTCACCTACAATGAGCAGTTCTTC. Translating gives CASSQGGGFTYNEQFF.

This clonotype has only a few counts. The rearrangement links TRBV6-2 or TRBV6-3 to TRBJ2-5, with TRBD2 matching 11 bases. This CDR3 has 14 residues. CDR1 is MNHEY and CDR2 is SVGEGT in the germline V gene. J was trimmed by 5 bases and V by 7 bases; bases with no gene match: 6. The CDR3 nucleotides read TGTGCCAGCATCTCCGGACTAGCGGGTGAGACCCAGTACTTC. Translation gives CASISGLAGETQYF.

This clonotype was found many times. The chain couples TRBV7-6 to TRBJ1-4; D gene ambiguous. Germline V gives CDR1 SGHVS, CDR2 FNYEAQ. Deletions cut 5 bases from V and 3 bases from J, with 19 bases between. The CDR3 spans 17 residues. The CDR3, as DNA: TGTGCCAGCAGCCCGCTAGGAGGGAGGACGGCTAATGAAAAACTGTTTTTT. Its translation: CASSPLGGRTANEKLFF.

The gene calls are TRBV2 and TRBJ2-5; TRBD1 might be the D (5 bases). Germline CDR1 reads SNHLY; CDR2 reads FYNNEI. Trimming removed 7 bases from V and 10 bases from J, with 10 bases in between. This CDR3 region has 10 residues. The CDR3 region is CASMGRDQYF. The CDR3, as DNA: TGTGCCAGCATGGGCAGGGACCAGTACTTC.